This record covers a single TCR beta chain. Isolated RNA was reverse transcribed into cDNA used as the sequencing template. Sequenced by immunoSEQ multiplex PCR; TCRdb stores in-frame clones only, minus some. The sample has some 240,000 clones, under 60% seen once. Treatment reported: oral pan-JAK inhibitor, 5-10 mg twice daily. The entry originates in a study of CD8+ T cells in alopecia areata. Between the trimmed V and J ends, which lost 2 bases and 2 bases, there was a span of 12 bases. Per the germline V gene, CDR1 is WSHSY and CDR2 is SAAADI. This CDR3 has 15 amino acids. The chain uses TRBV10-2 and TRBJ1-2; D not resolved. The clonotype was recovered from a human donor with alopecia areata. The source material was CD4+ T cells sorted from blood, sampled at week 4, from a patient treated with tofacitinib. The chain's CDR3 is CASSEKLRLNYGYTF. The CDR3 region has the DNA TGCGCCAGCAGTGAGAAGTTAAGGCTAAACTATGGCTACACCTTC.